This entry is about one T cell receptor (beta chain). Original methodology: How many nucleated cells were present was estimated from reference gene primer amplification. Using immunoSEQ multiplex PCR, the repertoire was profiled, and TCRdb retains in-frame clones only, with some absent. From that table come the V and J calls and clone size; the DNA was used to work out D and trimming. Here the sample spans approximately 56,000 clones, over 80% being singletons. The sample comes from a study of blood T cell repertoires in COVID-19. With 6 bases clipped from V and 3 bases from J, the junction kept 5 bases outside the gene matches. Germline V CDR1 and CDR2: KGHSH, LQKENI. The CDR3 loop spans 14 amino acids.

This sequence was found in a man between 65 and 85 years old with active COVID-19. The chain has TRBV18 and TRBJ2-3; the match to TRBD2 covers 8 bases. Input material: peripheral blood. DNA for the CDR3: TGTGCCAGCTCCACCGGGACTAGAACAGATACGCAGTATTTT. The encoded protein is CASSTGTRTDTQYF.